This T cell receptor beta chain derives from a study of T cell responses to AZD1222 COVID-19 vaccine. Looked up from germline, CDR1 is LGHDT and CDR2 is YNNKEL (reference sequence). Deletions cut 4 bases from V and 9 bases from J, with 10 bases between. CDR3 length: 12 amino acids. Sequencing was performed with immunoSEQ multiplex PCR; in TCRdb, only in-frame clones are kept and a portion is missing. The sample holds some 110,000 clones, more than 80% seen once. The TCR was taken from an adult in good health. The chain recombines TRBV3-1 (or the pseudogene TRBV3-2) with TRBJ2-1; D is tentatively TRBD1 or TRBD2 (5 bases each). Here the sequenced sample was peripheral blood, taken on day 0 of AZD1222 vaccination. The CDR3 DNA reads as TGTGCCAGCAGCCGGCCCGGGACTGAGCAGTTCTTC. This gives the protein CASSRPGTEQFF.